These 3 T cell receptor beta chains came from one sample sequenced in a study of T-cell reconstitution after alpha-beta-depleted transplantation in children. Unique molecular identifiers were used in preparing the TCRbeta library. TCRdb re-analysed the PCR reads in MiXCR, keeping a single row per CDR3 protein. The sample has some 600,000 distinct CDR3 sequences, 16% seen once. Sequencing was performed on PBMCs from the stem cell graft donor, taken from the stem cell graft. These receptors were collected from a human donor who donated a stem cell graft to a child with acute myeloid leukemia.

Comment on this clonotype: Possible read error: a much larger clone is one base away. The rearrangement joins TRBV6-6 to TRBJ2-5, with unresolved D. CDR3 length equals 13 residues. V dropped 0 bases and J dropped 3 bases, with 5 bases sitting between them. Germline V gives CDR1 MNHNY, CDR2 SVGAGI (reference sequence). CDR3 in DNA: TGTGCCAGCAGTTACTCGAAAGAAGAGACCCAGTACTTC. Protein sequence: CASSYSKEETQYF.

This clonotype was found a few times. The rearrangement links TRBV5-1 to TRBJ2-2, with TRBD1 matching 7 bases. V lost 1 base, J lost 5 bases, and 5 bases stayed unmatched. Germline V gene lookup returns CDR1 SGHRS and CDR2 YFSETQ. The CDR3 runs to 15 residues. CDR3 sequence reads: CASSLSRGNTGELFF. The CDR3 DNA reads TGCGCCAGCAGCTTGAGCAGGGGGAATACCGGGGAGCTGTTTTTT.

This clonotype was recorded a few times. The rearrangement joins TRBV12-3 or TRBV12-4 to TRBJ1-2, with 9 bases that match TRBD1. V lost 6 bases and J lost 2; bases outside the gene matches: 4. This CDR3 is 14 amino acids long. The DNA for the CDR3 is TGTGCCAGCAGAGCCGGGACAGGGAACTATGGCTACACCTTC. Translation gives CASRAGTGNYGYTF.